These T cell receptor beta chains were read from a single sample in a study of identical twins. Using its own MiXCR run on the 5' RACE reads, TCRdb lists one record per CDR3 protein. The table includes about 900,000 distinct CDR3 sequences, roughly an eighth detected once. The same sample was also used in a study of yellow fever vaccine responses in identical twins.

Sequenced sample: PBMCs. The receptors derive from a woman aged 18-30 years in good health. The CDR3 runs from the conserved cysteine through the conserved F or W. The D gene is left open where the match is weak. Clone size appears in some rows only: once, few, many, or a class for an expanded clone.

TGTGCCAGTAGTATTGGGAGCCGCTGGGGGACTGAAGCTTTCTTT	CASSIGSRWGTEAFF	TRBJ1-1	TRBV19	NA	NA
TGTGCCAGCAGTTACGTTCGGGCCACAGATACGCAGTATTTT	CASSYVRATDTQYF	TRBJ2-3	TRBV6-2/TRBV6-3	NA	NA
TGTGCCACCAGTGAGCCTCCTCAAGAGACCCAGTACTTC	CATSEPPQETQYF	TRBJ2-5	TRBV24-1	many	NA
TGTGCCACCAGTGATTTTGGGAGGACCGATGAGCAGTTCTTC	CATSDFGRTDEQFF	TRBJ2-1	TRBV24-1	few	NA
TGTGCCAGCAGCTTGGGGTCGGGGCTTGGCGGCTACACCTTC	CASSLGSGLGGYTF	TRBJ1-2	TRBV7-6	NA	NA
TGTGCCAGCAAAGGGGAGACAAACTACAATGAGCAGTTCTTC	CASKGETNYNEQFF	TRBJ2-1	TRBV2	NA	NA
TGCAGCGTTGCTGGTCAGACTAGCGGCACAGATACGCAGTATTTT	CSVAGQTSGTDTQYF	TRBJ2-3	TRBV29-1	few	TRBD2
TGTGCCAGCAGCGAGGGGCCGGGCATCTACAATGAGCAGTTCTTC	CASSEGPGIYNEQFF	TRBJ2-1	TRBV11-2	many	NA
TGTGTTTCGCTCAAAAGTGGCAGTGCGGCAGATACGCAGTATTTT	CVSLKSGSAADTQYF	TRBJ2-3	TRBV27	NA	NA
TGTGCCAGCAGAGAGGGTTGGCGGGGTTACAATGAGCAGTTCTTC	CASREGWRGYNEQFF	TRBJ2-1	TRBV6-1	many	NA
TGTGCCAGCAGCCCCGGGACGGGGAATGAAAAACTGATTTTT	CASSPGTGNEKLIF	TRBJ1-4	TRBV4-2	once	NA
TGTGCCAGCAGCGCTCCTAGCGGGAGGGTACAAGAGACCCAGTACTTC	CASSAPSGRVQETQYF	TRBJ2-5	TRBV12-3/TRBV12-4	NA	TRBD2
TGCGCCAGCAGCTTGGCCCTGGCCGGGGCTAGCGGGGCCCAAGAGACCCAGTACTTC	CASSLALAGASGAQETQYF	TRBJ2-5	TRBV5-1	NA	TRBD2
TGTGCCAGGGGGACAGGGGGCATGGAGACCCAGTACTTC	CARGTGGMETQYF	TRBJ2-5	TRBV2	few	TRBD1
TGCAGTGCCTTAGATTCAGGGAAAGAGACCCAGTACTTC	CSALDSGKETQYF	TRBJ2-5	TRBV20-1	NA	NA
TGTGCCAGCAGCTTAGTAGCGGGAGGGCCAGACGAGCAGTACTTC	CASSLVAGGPDEQYF	TRBJ2-7	TRBV13	NA	TRBD2
TGTGCCACCAATAACAGGGTGTCGCAGTTCTTC	CATNNRVSQFF	TRBJ2-1	TRBV6-5	few	NA
TGTGCCAGCAGCTTAGAGGGGTGGGGGGATATCCACGAGCAGTACTTC	CASSLEGWGDIHEQYF	TRBJ2-7	TRBV7-2	few	NA
TGCGCCAGCAGCCGGACAGGGGCTTCTGGCTACACCTTC	CASSRTGASGYTF	TRBJ1-2	TRBV4-1	few	TRBD1
TGTGCCAACCCTCGGGACTGTGACACAGATACGCAGTATTTT	CANPRDCDTDTQYF	TRBJ2-3	TRBV21-1	few	NA
TGCAGTGCTCAGTTGACAGGGGTCAGCGAGCAGTTCTTC	CSAQLTGVSEQFF	TRBJ2-1	TRBV20-1	NA	TRBD1
TGTGCCATCAGTGAGTCCCGGACCGCGGTGGGAGAAGAGACCCAGTACTTC	CAISESRTAVGEETQYF	TRBJ2-5	TRBV10-3	few	NA
TGCAGTGCTAGACCCGGCTATAGCGGGAGCTCCTACGAGCAGTACTTC	CSARPGYSGSSYEQYF	TRBJ2-7	TRBV20-1	NA	TRBD2
TGTGCCACCAGCGGTGGCCCTACCATGAACACTGAAGCTTTCTTT	CATSGGPTMNTEAFF	TRBJ1-1	TRBV6-1	NA	NA
TGTGCCAGCAGCTTAGCGGTTGCGGGAGAACCAGATACGCAGTATTTT	CASSLAVAGEPDTQYF	TRBJ2-3	TRBV7-9	NA	TRBD2